Following are 19 T cell receptor beta chains from one sample sequenced in a study of shared clonotypes between healthy human individuals. Repertoires were generated with immunoSEQ multiplex PCR, while TCRdb's copy carries only in-frame clones and drops some. The repertoire holds roughly 500,000 clones, with around 79% as singletons. The specimen sequenced was PBMCs. These receptors were taken from a woman in her 40s in good health. Some clones in this sample may be carry-over from other donors' samples.

This clone was found a few times. The CDR3 loop is CASSPPGLAGGLYEQYF. In DNA form, the CDR3 reads TGTGCCAGCTCACCGCCGGGACTAGCGGGAGGGCTGTACGAGCAGTACTTC. This chain links TRBV18 with TRBJ2-7; 16 bases are a match to TRBD2. This CDR3 region has 17 residues. Germline V gene sequence: CDR1 KGHSH, CDR2 LQKENI. V shed 3 bases, J shed 4 bases, and the junction held 6 bases outside the gene matches.

V gene TRBV5-4 combines with J gene TRBJ1-1; 8 bases fit TRBD1. Germline V gene lookup returns CDR1 SGHNT and CDR2 YYREEE (reference sequence). Unmatched junction bases numbered 8, after V lost 0 bases and J lost 4 bases. The CDR3 runs 16 residues. CDR3 sequence: CASSLAPQGAGTEAFF. Written as DNA, the CDR3 is TGTGCCAGCAGCTTGGCCCCTCAGGGGGCGGGCACTGAAGCTTTCTTT.

To note about this clone: A read error is likely here: a far larger clone is one base away. The V call is TRBV9, the J call TRBJ2-1; the D gene is possibly TRBD1 (6 bases). With 4 bases removed from V and 4 bases from J, the gap between germline ends came to 15 bases. This CDR3 is 15 amino acids long. CDR1 SGDLS and CDR2 YYNGEE come from the germline V gene. In DNA form, the CDR3 reads TGTGCCAGCAGCTCTAGGGGGTCCGGATACAATGAGCAGTTCTTC. Its protein product is CASSSRGSGYNEQFF.

This rearrangement joins TRBV30 to TRBJ1-2; 7 positions agree with TRBD1. The V and J ends lost 7 bases and 2 bases, in that order; junction bases with no gene match: 1. Germline V lookup: CDR1 GTSNPN, CDR2 SVGIG (reference sequence). The CDR3 is 11 residues long. The CDR3 coding sequence is TGTGCCTCCAGGGGGAACTATGGCTACACCTTC. Translation: CASRGNYGYTF.

The chain is built from TRBV6-5 and TRBJ2-3; D is unclear. The CDR3 totals 15 residues. Germline assignment: CDR1 MNHEY and CDR2 SVGAGI. Trimming took 4 bases from V and 1 from J, leaving 12 bases between them. The CDR3 is CASSSHQGGTDTQYF. CDR3 DNA sequence: TGTGCCAGCAGTTCCCATCAAGGTGGCACAGATACGCAGTATTTT.

This chain uses TRBV5-1 with TRBJ1-2, with D possibly matching TRBD1 (5 bases). V was pared by 4 bases and J by 5 bases, with 12 bases between. The CDR3 totals 13 residues. The V gene's germline CDR1 is SGHRS and CDR2 YFSETQ. The CDR3 is CASSGGGAYGYTF. The DNA of the CDR3 is TGCGCCAGCAGCGGGGGAGGAGCATATGGCTACACCTTC.

The chain joins TRBV7-2 to TRBJ1-1; D is undetermined. Germline loops: CDR1 SGHTA, CDR2 FQGNSA. Trimming stripped 3 bases from V and 7 bases from J, with 12 bases between. CDR3 size: 13 residues. CDR3 sequence (DNA): TGTGCCAGCAGCTTTGAGTCGCAACGTGAAGCTTTCTTT. As protein: CASSFESQREAFF.

J is TRBJ2-7 and V is TRBV7-3; D is unresolved. This CDR3 comprises 14 residues. Germline-derived CDR1 and CDR2 are SGHTA and FQGTGA. Trimming stripped 4 bases from V and 2 bases from J, with 12 bases between. In nucleotides, the CDR3 is TGTGCCAGCAGCTCCTCGGACGGGCCCTACGAGCAGTACTTC. Residues: CASSSSDGPYEQYF.

The chain has TRBV28 and TRBJ2-7; possibly TRBD1 or TRBD2 for D (8 bases each). Trimming took off 3 bases at V and 0 bases at J, with 36 bases between the two ends. Germline CDR1 and CDR2: MDHEN and SYDVKM. The CDR3 runs 23 residues. CDR3: CASSFSTGGRDRLAGQGSYEQYF. In nucleotides, the CDR3 is TGTGCCAGCAGTTTCTCAACAGGGGGTCGGGACAGGCTAGCGGGCCAGGGCTCCTACGAGCAGTACTTC.

V usage is TRBV11-2 and J usage is TRBJ2-5; possible D gene TRBD1, 6 bases. The V end lost 5 bases, the J end lost 5 bases, and 21 bases lay between the germline ends. Germline loops: CDR1 SGHAT, CDR2 FQNNGV. The CDR3 has 16 amino acids. The CDR3 protein is CASSALMWQGLETQYF. For the CDR3, the DNA is TGTGCCAGCAGCGCGCTTATGTGGCAGGGGCTTGAGACCCAGTACTTC.

CDR3 sequence (DNA): TGTGCCAGCAGCTTAGGGCCTTCGAGCGCTGAAGCTTTCTTT. Translated: CASSLGPSSAEAFF. The V gene is TRBV7-7, the J gene TRBJ1-1; no reliable D call. Trimming removed 1 base from V and 6 bases from J, with 12 bases in between. The V gene's germline CDR1 is SSHAT and CDR2 FNYEAQ (reference sequence). CDR3 length equals 14 residues.

CDR3 sequence reads: CASSQDGTVSSYEQYF. The CDR3 DNA is TGTGCCAGCAGCCAAGATGGGACAGTGAGCTCCTACGAGCAGTACTTC. The rearrangement uses TRBV4-2 and TRBJ2-7; 7 nucleotides match TRBD1. The CDR3 sequence is 16 residues long. Germline CDR1 LGHNA, CDR2 YNFKEQ. V was pared by 0 bases and J by 0 bases, with 5 bases of the junction left unmatched.

This chain connects TRBV7-9 to TRBJ2-1; 14 bases line up with TRBD2. From germline, CDR1 is SEHNR and CDR2 FQNEAQ (reference sequence). V lost 3 bases to trimming and J lost 9 bases; unmatched junction nucleotides: 7. The CDR3 consists of 16 residues. CDR3 amino acids: CASSFRLAGGRGEQFF. CDR3 DNA: TGTGCCAGCAGCTTTAGACTAGCGGGAGGGCGGGGTGAGCAGTTCTTC. Full variable domain (rest looked up from reference TRBV7-9 and TRBJ2-1): DTGVSQNPRHKITKRGQNVTFRCDPISEHNRLYWYRQTLGQGPEFLTYFQNEAQLEKSRLLSDRFSAERPKGSFSTLEIQRTEQGDSAMYLCASSFRLAGGRGEQFFGPGTRLTVL.

This rearrangement joins TRBV7-2 to TRBJ1-2, with 7 bases fitting TRBD1. V shed 5 bases, J shed 8 bases, and the junction held 8 bases outside the gene matches. The CDR3 consists of 13 residues. Germline CDR1 is SGHTA and CDR2 is FQGNSA. In DNA, the CDR3 is TGTGCCAGCAGCACCGACAGGGAACGGGGCTACACCTTC. Its translation is CASSTDRERGYTF.

On this clone itself: Other DNA sequences in the same sample also yield this CDR3. V gene TRBV15 combines with J gene TRBJ2-3; D ambiguous. V lost 0 bases and J 3 bases, leaving 4 bases between the germline ends. The CDR3 has 13 amino acids. Germline loops: CDR1 LNHNV, CDR2 YYDKDF (reference sequence). Here the CDR3 reads CATSRDPTDTQYF. DNA of the CDR3: TGTGCCACCAGCAGAGACCCGACAGATACGCAGTATTTT.

This sequence joins TRBV12-5 and TRBJ1-2, with D perhaps matching TRBD1 (5 bases). Trimming took 2 bases from V and 5 from J, leaving 15 bases between them. The CDR3 length is 15 residues. The germline V gene encodes CDR1 LGHNT and CDR2 FRNRAP. The CDR3: CASGLSSGAWYGYTF. CDR3 bases: TGTGCTAGTGGTTTGTCGTCTGGGGCTTGGTATGGCTACACCTTC.

The genes are TRBV7-8 and TRBJ2-2; TRBD2 is a possible D gene (6 bases). The CDR3 spans 15 residues. V lost 5 bases and J 7 bases, leaving 17 bases between the germline ends. Germline V CDR1 and CDR2: SGHVS, FQNEAQ. CDR3 nucleotide sequence: TGTGCCAGCAGCCCGGGGACTCACCGGGGCGGGGAGCTGTTTTTT. This gives the protein CASSPGTHRGGELFF. The whole variable domain, filled in from reference TRBV7-8 and TRBJ2-2, reads GAGVSQSPRYKVAKRGQDVALRCDPISGHVSLFWYQQALGQGPEFLTYFQNEAQLDKSGLPSDRFFAERPEGSVSTLKIQRTQQEDSAVYLCASSPGTHRGGELFFGEGSRLTVL.

The V call is TRBV25-1, the J call TRBJ2-2; 13 positions match TRBD2. The germline CDR1 and CDR2 sequences are MGHDK and SYGVNS. V shed 7 bases and J 11 bases; nucleotides not matched to a gene: 13. This CDR3 has 16 amino acids. In nucleotides, the CDR3 is TGTGCCAGCACCCGAGCGGGACTAGCGGGAATTGGAGAGCTGTTTTTT. Translating it yields CASTRAGLAGIGELFF.

This rearrangement joins TRBV6-1 to TRBJ2-7; the D call may be TRBD1 or TRBD2 (5 bases each). The V end was cut by 3 bases, the J end by 3 bases, with 9 bases between. Germline CDR1 reads MNHNS; CDR2 reads SASEGT. The CDR3 covers 13 residues. The CDR3 sequence is CASSDGDHYEQYF. CDR3 DNA: TGTGCCAGCAGTGACGGGGACCACTACGAGCAGTACTTC.